Below, one T cell receptor (beta chain) is given with its context. The source of the sample is a study of blood T cell repertoires in COVID-19. Across the study: From the United States, Italy and Spain came samples of acute and convalescent COVID-19. In each case, the material was cDNA or gDNA derived from T cells, B-cell-depleted T cells, or PBMCs.

Some clones are missing from TCRdb's copy, which holds only in-frame ones; the method was immunoSEQ multiplex PCR. The sample carries 250,000 to 350,000 clones, around 87% recorded once. The germline V and J ends were trimmed by 6 bases and 6 bases, with 12 bases remaining between them. Germline CDR1 and CDR2: SNHLY and FYNNEI. The CDR3 consists of 12 residues. This receptor was obtained from a woman in her 50s with active or convalescent COVID-19. The sequencing sample was made of peripheral blood. The chain couples TRBV2 to TRBJ2-7, with a weak D call TRBD2 (5 bases). The CDR3 nucleotides are TGTGCCAGCAGAACTCTAGCTTCCGAGCAGTACTTC. It translates to CASRTLASEQYF.